The 29 T cell receptor beta chains below come from one sample, sequenced in a study of T cell responses to AZD1222 COVID-19 vaccine. TCRdb keeps only in-frame clones here, not all; method: immunoSEQ multiplex PCR. The sample lists about 76,000 clones, around 80% seen once, with roughly 29% in the top ten. The material sequenced was peripheral blood, taken 28 days after the second dose of the MenACWY control vaccine. The receptor set was obtained from an adult who received the MenACWY meningococcal vaccine as a control.

The CDR3 coding sequence is TGCAGTGCTCGGGGGCATAATGAAGCTTTCTTT. It is translated as CSARGHNEAFF. J is TRBJ1-1 and V is TRBV20-1; TRBD1 might be the D (6 bases). Between the trimmed V and J ends, which lost 5 bases and 7 bases, there was a span of 11 bases. In germline, CDR1 is DFQATT, CDR2 SNEGSKA (reference sequence). The CDR3 runs to 11 residues.

The rearrangement links TRBV28 to TRBJ1-6, with 7 bases fitting TRBD1. The V and J ends lost 7 bases and 9 bases, in that order; junction bases with no gene match: 9. Germline CDR1 reads MDHEN; CDR2 reads SYDVKM. The CDR3 is made up of 14 amino acids. The CDR3, as DNA: TGTGCCAGCATCCTCGACAGGGTTGGTTCACCCCTCCACTTT. Protein: CASILDRVGSPLHF. Supplemented by reference TRBV28 and TRBJ1-6, the full variable domain reads DVKVTQSSRYLVKRTGEKVFLECVQDMDHENMFWYRQDPGLGLRLIYFSYDVKMKEKGDIPEGYSVSREKKERFSLILESASTNQTSMYLCASILDRVGSPLHFGNGTRLTVT.

V usage is TRBV27 and J usage is TRBJ1-1; no clear D. Trimming took off 6 bases at V and 10 bases at J, with 18 bases between the two ends. CDR1 and CDR2 from the germline V gene are MNHEY and SMNVEV (reference sequence). The CDR3 covers 13 residues. CDR3 coding DNA: TGTGCCAGCAGCAGCGGACGGACTGGTTTAGCTTTCTTT. Translating gives CASSSGRTGLAFF.

CDR3 region: CAWSVNRVDSPLHF. DNA of the CDR3: TGTGCCTGGAGTGTAAACAGGGTCGATTCACCCCTCCACTTT. The chain has TRBV30 and TRBJ1-6, with D perhaps matching TRBD1 (6 bases). V lost 0 bases to trimming and J lost 8 bases, with 11 bases between them. Germline assignment: CDR1 GTSNPN and CDR2 SVGIG (reference sequence). The length of the CDR3 is 14 residues.

The chain joins TRBV6-1 to TRBJ2-7, with D perhaps matching TRBD1 or TRBD2 (6 bases each). The V gene lost 8 bases and the J gene lost 7 bases, with 15 bases spanning the gap. This CDR3 region has 12 residues. The germline V gene has CDR1 MNHNS and CDR2 SASEGT. This chain's CDR3 is CASGRGAVEQYF. The CDR3 coding sequence is TGTGCCAGCGGTAGGGGGGCGGTGGAGCAGTACTTC.

The V and J genes are TRBV19 and TRBJ1-1, with D unclear. The V end lost 7 bases, the J end lost 5 bases, and 14 bases lay between the germline ends. The CDR3 runs 13 residues. Germline-derived CDR1 and CDR2 are LNHDA and SQIVND (reference sequence). The chain's CDR3 is CASTSFGGTEAFF. The CDR3 coding sequence is TGTGCCAGTACCTCTTTCGGAGGTACTGAAGCTTTCTTT.

This chain connects TRBV18 to TRBJ1-1; D is unclear. This CDR3 region has 12 residues. V shed 5 bases and J shed 1 base, with 5 bases lying between them. CDR1 is KGHSH, CDR2 LQKENI, per germline. CDR3 loop: CASSTTNTEAFF. The CDR3 DNA follows: TGTGCCAGCTCAACAACGAACACTGAAGCTTTCTTT. The entire variable domain, with the rest obtained from reference TRBV18 and TRBJ1-1, is as follows: NAGVMQNPRHLVRRRGQEARLRCSPMKGHSHVYWYRQLPEEGLKFMVYLQKENIIDESGMPKERFSAEFPKEGPSILRIQQVVRGDSAAYFCASSTTNTEAFFGQGTRLTVV.

Only one count was recorded for this clone. The V and J genes are TRBV5-4 and TRBJ2-1; D is unresolved. CDR1 is SGHNT, CDR2 YYREEE, per germline (reference sequence). Deletions cut 4 bases from V and 2 bases from J, with 7 bases between. The CDR3 length is 13 residues. In DNA form, the CDR3 reads TGTGCCAGCAGCACTTACACCTACAATGAGCAGTTCTTC. This sequence encodes CASSTYTYNEQFF.

V usage is TRBV2 and J usage is TRBJ2-7; 7 nucleotides agree with TRBD1. This CDR3 spans 12 amino acids. Germline CDR1 SNHLY, CDR2 FYNNEI. V shed 6 bases, J shed 4 bases, and the junction held 3 bases outside the gene matches. The CDR3 DNA is TGTGCCAGCAGGGGACAGATTTACGAGCAGTACTTC. The encoded protein is CASRGQIYEQYF.

J is TRBJ1-2 and V is TRBV13; maybe TRBD1 (6 bases). The germline V gene encodes CDR1 PRHDT and CDR2 FYEKMQ (reference sequence). The CDR3 has 13 residues. Trimming took 5 bases from V and 7 from J, leaving 14 bases between them. The CDR3 protein is CASSAGVLGGYTF. The CDR3 bases are TGTGCCAGCAGCGCAGGGGTTTTGGGTGGCTACACCTTC.

The chain carries TRBV18 and TRBJ1-3; D uncertain. The CDR3 has 15 residues. CDR1 and CDR2 (germline): KGHSH, LQKENI. V lost 0 bases, J lost 0 bases, and 6 bases lay in between. This chain's CDR3 is CASSPPASSGNTIYF. DNA of the CDR3: TGTGCCAGCTCACCACCGGCGAGCTCTGGAAACACCATATATTTT.

The rearrangement uses TRBV29-1 and TRBJ2-1; 13 bases match TRBD2. The ends lost 6 bases at V and 8 bases at J; junction bases unmatched: 4. CDR1 is SQVTM and CDR2 is ANQGSEA in the germline V gene. This CDR3 spans 13 amino acids. As DNA, the CDR3 is TGCAGCGTGGGACTAGCGGGACCCGATGAGCAGTTCTTC. Its translation is CSVGLAGPDEQFF.

This clone was seen a single time. V usage is TRBV5-4 and J usage is TRBJ2-7; D is undetermined. There are 13 residues in the CDR3. The germline V gene has CDR1 SGHNT and CDR2 YYREEE (reference sequence). Trimming removed 2 bases from V and 0 bases from J, with 6 bases in between. The CDR3 here is CASSFPPSYEQYF. CDR3 coding DNA: TGTGCCAGCAGCTTTCCTCCCTCCTACGAGCAGTACTTC.

This clone was counted between two and nine times. V usage is TRBV7-8 and J usage is TRBJ2-2; D may match TRBD1 or TRBD2 (6 bases each). V lost 5 bases and J 0 bases, leaving 13 bases between the germline ends. The CDR3 length is 16 residues. The germline V gene encodes CDR1 SGHVS and CDR2 FQNEAQ. This chain's CDR3 is CASSAGHPANTGELFF. The CDR3 DNA is TGTGCCAGCAGCGCGGGACACCCCGCGAACACCGGGGAGCTGTTTTTT.

The chain couples TRBV6-5 to TRBJ1-2; D is perhaps TRBD1 (5 bases). The CDR3 length is 14 residues. CDR1 and CDR2 (germline): MNHEY, SVGAGI. Trimming pared 7 bases from V and 8 bases from J, leaving 20 bases between. In DNA, the CDR3 is TGTGCCAGCAATCTATCGGGGACCCAAGGGGGCTACACCTTC. Amino acids: CASNLSGTQGGYTF.

The rearrangement uses TRBV19 and TRBJ1-1, with D perhaps matching TRBD1 (6 bases). With 1 base removed from V and 1 base from J, the gap between germline ends came to 13 bases. The CDR3 contains 16 residues. CDR1 LNHDA and CDR2 SQIVND come from the germline V gene (reference sequence). DNA for the CDR3: TGTGCCAGTAGTATAGGACCCCCGGGGGCGAACACTGAAGCTTTCTTT. Its protein is CASSIGPPGANTEAFF.

The rearrangement joins TRBV6-6 to TRBJ2-3, with D unresolved. The CDR3 spans 14 residues. The V end was cut by 7 bases, the J end by 2 bases, with 13 bases between. Germline CDR1 MNHNY, CDR2 SVGAGI (reference sequence). The CDR3 sequence is CASNMGRSTDTQYF. The CDR3 DNA reads TGTGCCAGCAATATGGGCAGATCCACAGATACGCAGTATTTT.

The genes are TRBV4-3 and TRBJ2-2; D could derive from TRBD1 or TRBD2 (5 bases each). The germline gives CDR1 LGHNA, CDR2 YSLEER. The CDR3 extends over 16 amino acids. V was clipped by 0 bases and J by 1 base, with 9 bases between them. CDR3 amino acids: CASSQDWGRNTGELFF. DNA for the CDR3: TGCGCCAGCAGCCAAGATTGGGGACGGAACACCGGGGAGCTGTTTTTT.

The genes are TRBV4-2 and TRBJ1-1; no reliable D call. Per the germline V gene, CDR1 is LGHNA and CDR2 is YNFKEQ. The CDR3 has 14 residues. V dropped 0 bases and J dropped 1 base, with 6 bases sitting between them. CDR3 coding DNA: TGTGCCAGCAGCCAAGATGAGTGGAACACTGAAGCTTTCTTT. Translating it yields CASSQDEWNTEAFF.

The J gene is TRBJ1-2, the V gene TRBV6-5, with D unclear. The CDR3 has 12 residues. V was cut by 7 bases and J by 4 bases, with 10 bases left in between. CDR1 and CDR2 from the germline V gene are MNHEY and SVGAGI. The CDR3 spells CASKVGSYGYTF. DNA for the CDR3: TGTGCCAGCAAAGTGGGCAGCTATGGCTACACCTTC.

The chain couples TRBV11-2 to TRBJ2-7; tentatively, D is TRBD1 or TRBD2 (5 bases each). Germline V CDR1 and CDR2: SGHAT, FQNNGV. Trimming removed 4 bases at V and 3 bases at J, with 16 bases between. This CDR3 is built from 15 residues. The CDR3: CASSSSSGRGYEQYF. As DNA, the CDR3 is TGTGCCAGCAGCTCTTCTTCGGGACGGGGCTACGAGCAGTACTTC.

The sample holds a few counts of this clone. The chain employs TRBV6-2 or TRBV6-3 and TRBJ1-1; D not certain. This CDR3 region has 16 residues. V gave up 4 bases and J gave up 7 bases, with 22 bases separating them. CDR1 is MNHEY, CDR2 SVGEGT, per germline. The CDR3 here is CASSSASFGRRVEAFF. For the CDR3, the DNA is TGTGCCAGCAGTTCCGCGTCATTCGGGAGAAGAGTTGAAGCTTTCTTT.

This clone was seen only once. The CDR3 is CASSLAGEGSPLHF. The CDR3 DNA follows: TGTGCCAGCAGCTTAGCAGGGGAGGGCTCACCCCTCCACTTT. This chain connects TRBV7-8 to TRBJ1-6; maybe TRBD1 (5 bases). The CDR3 loop spans 14 amino acids. The germline V gene has CDR1 SGHVS and CDR2 FQNEAQ. Trimming took 0 bases from V and 10 from J, leaving 10 bases between them.

The chain employs TRBV7-8 and TRBJ1-1; 8 bases map to TRBD1. The CDR3 extends over 14 amino acids. Unmatched junction bases numbered 16, after V lost 8 bases and J lost 11 bases. Germline CDR1 SGHVS, CDR2 FQNEAQ. The CDR3: CASFSNPGQGTAFF. The CDR3, as DNA: TGTGCCAGCTTCAGTAACCCAGGACAGGGAACGGCTTTCTTT.

This chain links TRBV6-5 with TRBJ1-2; weak D call: TRBD1 (5 bases). Trimming removed 8 bases at V and 7 bases at J, with 17 bases between. Germline V lookup: CDR1 MNHEY, CDR2 SVGAGI. The CDR3 spans 13 residues. This CDR3 is CASRASGDGGYTF. CDR3 sequence (DNA): TGTGCCAGCCGGGCTTCGGGGGACGGTGGCTACACCTTC.

The chain links TRBV20-1 to TRBJ1-1; D unclear. Germline CDR1 reads DFQATT; CDR2 reads SNEGSKA (reference sequence). Trimming removed 3 bases at V and 0 bases at J, with 8 bases between. CDR3 size: 13 residues. The CDR3 loop is CSASLGMNTEAFF. CDR3 nucleotides: TGCAGTGCTAGTCTAGGCATGAACACTGAAGCTTTCTTT.

The CDR3 DNA sequence: TGCGCCAGCAGCTTGGCCATATCCTCCGACACCGGGGAGCTGTTTTTT. It translates to CASSLAISSDTGELFF. The V gene is TRBV5-1, the J gene TRBJ2-2; no clear D. Germline CDR1 and CDR2: SGHRS and YFSETQ. The CDR3 runs to 16 residues. The V end was cut by 0 bases, the J end by 3 bases, with 12 bases between.

Comments on this clone: The sample carries other DNA sequences with the same CDR3. V gene TRBV4-1 combines with J gene TRBJ2-7, with D unresolved. Trimming removed 0 bases from V and 5 bases from J, with 14 bases in between. Germline values: CDR1 MGHRA, CDR2 YSYEKL. The CDR3 length is 15 residues. CDR3 amino acids: CASSQEAALSNEQYF. The CDR3 DNA reads as TGCGCCAGCAGCCAAGAGGCGGCCCTAAGTAACGAGCAGTACTTC.

The table lists this clone with a count of one. The rearrangement uses TRBV5-1 and TRBJ2-7; 8 nucleotides match TRBD1. The ends lost 4 bases at V and 4 bases at J; junction bases unmatched: 10. Germline-derived CDR1 and CDR2 are SGHRS and YFSETQ. The CDR3 has 15 residues. In DNA form, the CDR3 reads TGCGCCAGCAGCCCCTCGGACAGGGAGAAATACGAGCAGTACTTC. Its protein product is CASSPSDREKYEQYF. Looking up the rest from reference TRBV5-1 and TRBJ2-7 gives the full variable domain: KAGVTQTPRYLIKTRGQQVTLSCSPISGHRSVSWYQQTPGQGLQFLFEYFSETQRNKGNFPGRFSGRQFSNSRSEMNVSTLELGDSALYLCASSPSDREKYEQYFGPGTRLTVT.